This T cell receptor (beta chain) appears in the sequencing data of a study of shared clonotypes between healthy human individuals. A remark on this clone: Its target is unknown.

Findings of the study overall: Compared with clonotypes that all four donors shared, non-shared clonotypes had lower generation probabilities.

The CDR3 consists of 15 residues. CDR1 is SGHTA, CDR2 FQGNSA, per germline. V lost 4 bases to trimming and J lost 2 bases, with 13 bases between them. Profiling relied on immunoSEQ multiplex PCR, and the TCRdb table lists in-frame clones only, not all of them. The sample lists more than 400,000 clones, 90% to 96% occurring once. Sequenced sample: naive CD4+ T cells sorted from blood. As for subset: CD45RA+ positively selected. The V and J genes are TRBV7-2 and TRBJ2-3; TRBD2 is a possible D gene (6 bases). This clonotype originated in a woman aged 25 to 45 in good health. In DNA, the CDR3 is TGTGCCAGCAGCTCCCCCGGACTATCCACAGATACGCAGTATTTT. Residues: CASSSPGLSTDTQYF.